This T cell receptor (beta chain) was retrieved from a study of cytomegalovirus exposure and HLA in healthy donors. Across the study: Early on, a data release was issued that held roughly 84 million unique TCRs from HLA-typed donors.

The CDR3 extends over 13 amino acids. The germline gives CDR1 MNHEY, CDR2 SMNVEV (reference sequence). The V and J ends lost 8 bases and 4 bases respectively, with 15 bases between them. The primer mix had 60 Vbeta and 13 Jbeta primers. Profiling relied on immunoSEQ multiplex PCR, and the TCRdb table lists in-frame clones only, not all of them. There are 200,000 to 250,000 clones in the sample; 80% to 85% occur only once, and 8% lies in the top ten. As regards this clone: What it binds is unknown.

Overall study results and limits: The study had only CMV serostatus as immune exposure information. Among CMV-associated TCR beta chains, most appeared HLA-restricted in a later analysis. Clonal expansion, a later analysis showed, was greater in HLA-associated TCR beta chains than in equally common others.

The TCR sequence derives from a woman aged 55-75 years in good health and CMV-seropositive. The specimen sequenced was PBMCs. The V call is TRBV27, the J call TRBJ2-7, with D perhaps TRBD1 (5 bases). The CDR3 is CASGTARGYEQYF. As DNA, the CDR3 is TGTGCCAGCGGTACAGCAAGGGGTTACGAGCAGTACTTC.